The next 24 T cell receptor beta chains were all read from a single sample in a study of T-cell memory formation after mild COVID-19. TCRdb called the 5' RACE reads again in MiXCR, with one record for every CDR3 protein. Altogether 300,000 or so distinct CDR3 sequences are present, 15% to 20% being singletons, with the ten largest covering around 23%. Source material: PBMCs or a T cell subset sorted from them (not recorded which). The receptors here all came from a man younger than 30 who had mild COVID-19 (a few samples of this study predate the infection). Cell type and time point are not known.

The genes are TRBV29-1 and TRBJ2-1; D might be TRBD2 (5 bases). The CDR3 totals 14 residues. V was shortened by 4 bases and J by 2 bases, with 12 bases between the two germline ends. Germline V gene data show CDR1 as SQVTM and CDR2 as ANQGSEA. The CDR3 reads CSVGWGAAYNEQFF. The CDR3 DNA reads TGCAGCGTTGGGTGGGGAGCCGCCTACAATGAGCAGTTCTTC.

The rearrangement links TRBV5-1 to TRBJ2-2; D might be TRBD1 (5 bases). Germline V gives CDR1 SGHRS, CDR2 YFSETQ. The V end lost 0 bases, the J end lost 4 bases, and 13 bases lay between the germline ends. This CDR3 contains 16 residues. The CDR3 DNA is TGCGCCAGCAGCTTGGGGCCCAGGGTAATCACCGGGGAGCTGTTTTTT. Amino acids: CASSLGPRVITGELFF.

This chain joins TRBV5-1 and TRBJ1-4; D remains ambiguous. The CDR3 is 13 amino acids. V lost 0 bases, J lost 6 bases, and 6 bases lay in between. CDR1 and CDR2 from the germline V gene are SGHRS and YFSETQ. The CDR3 DNA reads as TGCGCCAGCAGCTTGGTCGGGGATGAAAAACTGTTTTTT. Its translation is CASSLVGDEKLFF.

This clonotype was seen only a few times. This chain joins TRBV2 and TRBJ2-2, with 8 bases identical to TRBD1. The ends lost 6 bases at V and 4 bases at J; junction bases unmatched: 1. From germline, CDR1 is SNHLY and CDR2 FYNNEI. The CDR3 runs 13 residues. CDR3 residues: CASRDRVTGELFF. CDR3 DNA: TGTGCCAGCAGGGACAGGGTCACCGGGGAGCTGTTTTTT.

This chain uses TRBV7-9 with TRBJ1-1; D remains ambiguous. The germline V gene has CDR1 SEHNR and CDR2 FQNEAQ (reference sequence). There are 12 residues in the CDR3. V lost 1 base and J lost 10, with 10 bases in between. CDR3 loop: CASSLVGESAFF. The CDR3 region has the DNA TGTGCCAGCAGCTTAGTGGGAGAGTCAGCTTTCTTT. The entire variable domain, with the rest obtained from reference TRBV7-9 and TRBJ1-1, is as follows: DTGVSQNPRHKITKRGQNVTFRCDPISEHNRLYWYRQTLGQGPEFLTYFQNEAQLEKSRLLSDRFSAERPKGSFSTLEIQRTEQGDSAMYLCASSLVGESAFFGQGTRLTVV.

This clonotype was seen at least ten times. For the CDR3, the DNA is TGTGCCAGCGCGGGACAGTATAATTCACCCCTCCACTTT. This codes for CASAGQYNSPLHF. The V and J genes are TRBV6-2 or TRBV6-3 and TRBJ1-6; the match to TRBD1 covers 7 bases. V was clipped by 8 bases and J by 4 bases; unmatched bases: 2. Germline values: CDR1 MNHEY, CDR2 SVGEGT. The length of the CDR3 is 13 residues.

The rearrangement uses TRBV7-8 and TRBJ2-1; D perhaps matches TRBD2 (6 bases). Per the germline V gene, CDR1 is SGHVS and CDR2 is FQNEAQ. The CDR3 runs 13 residues. V shed 2 bases and J shed 9 bases, with 11 bases lying between them. Here the CDR3 reads CASSLPVGGEQFF. In DNA form, the CDR3 reads TGTGCCAGCAGCTTACCAGTCGGGGGTGAGCAGTTCTTC.

V is TRBV5-1 and J is TRBJ2-3; a weak D match, TRBD1 (5 bases). Germline V gene sequence: CDR1 SGHRS, CDR2 YFSETQ. CDR3 length: 16 amino acids. V was shortened by 3 bases and J by 4 bases, with 18 bases between the two germline ends. The CDR3 DNA reads as TGCGCCAGCAGCTACAGGACAAAACCGGCCCCAGATACGCAGTATTTT. Residues: CASSYRTKPAPDTQYF.

This clonotype was seen a few times. The chain recombines TRBV4-1 with TRBJ2-6; D gene uncertain. This CDR3 comprises 18 residues. V gave up 2 bases and J gave up 0 bases, with 14 bases separating them. The germline V gene has CDR1 MGHRA and CDR2 YSYEKL. The CDR3 DNA follows: TGCGCCAGCAGCCAATCGGTCGGCAGTCTCTCTGGGGCCAACGTCCTGACTTTC. Translating it yields CASSQSVGSLSGANVLTF.

A few counts support this clonotype. The V and J genes are TRBV11-2 and TRBJ2-2, with D hard to call. This CDR3 is built from 14 residues. V was shortened by 5 bases and J by 8 bases, with 15 bases between the two germline ends. Germline V gene lookup returns CDR1 SGHAT and CDR2 FQNNGV. The CDR3 sequence: CASSPTPNQGELFF. The CDR3, as DNA: TGTGCCAGCAGCCCCACCCCAAACCAGGGGGAGCTGTTTTTT.

In this sample, this clonotype turned up a few times. The chain recombines TRBV11-2 with TRBJ2-1; D gene unclear. This CDR3 contains 17 residues. V dropped 3 bases and J dropped 3 bases, with 18 bases sitting between them. In germline, CDR1 is SGHAT, CDR2 FQNNGV. This chain's CDR3 is CASSFNQWQAIYNEQFF. The CDR3 region has the DNA TGTGCCAGCAGCTTTAATCAGTGGCAGGCGATCTACAATGAGCAGTTCTTC.

In its sample, this clonotype was seen a few times. This sequence joins TRBV4-1 and TRBJ2-7, with 7 bases that match TRBD1. This CDR3 has 14 residues. CDR1 is MGHRA and CDR2 is YSYEKL in the germline V gene. V dropped 3 bases and J dropped 1; count of bases not matched to a gene: 3. The CDR3 DNA reads TGCGCCAGCAGCCAGACAGGGATTTCCTACGAGCAGTACTTC. Its translation is CASSQTGISYEQYF.

This clonotype was seen only a few times. At one end, the junction sequence differs from germline, possibly due to a read error. The V gene is TRBV6-6, the J gene TRBJ1-2, with no clear D. The CDR3 has 9 amino acids. Germline lookup yields CDR1 MNHNY and CDR2 SVGAGI (reference sequence). The CDR3 DNA reads TGTGCCAGCAGTTACCCACCCCTTTTC. Protein sequence: CASSYPPLF.

This clonotype has ten or more counts. V usage is TRBV15 and J usage is TRBJ2-1, with 8 bases fitting TRBD1. The CDR3 is 15 residues long. CDR1 and CDR2 (germline): LNHNV, YYDKDF (reference sequence). V lost 6 bases to trimming and J lost 2 bases; unmatched junction nucleotides: 6. CDR3 sequence (DNA): TGTGCCACCAGATCAGGGGGACAGGCCTACAATGAGCAGTTCTTC. Encoded protein: CATRSGGQAYNEQFF.

The J gene is TRBJ2-2, the V gene TRBV7-9, with 12 bases identical to TRBD1. The CDR3 totals 15 residues. Germline V gives CDR1 SEHNR, CDR2 FQNEAQ (reference sequence). V trimming: 4 bases; J trimming: 6 bases; junction bases outside the gene matches: 3. CDR3 residues: CASSSGQGAAGELFF. The CDR3 DNA follows: TGTGCCAGCAGCTCGGGACAGGGGGCCGCCGGGGAGCTGTTTTTT.

This clonotype was seen many times. The chain links TRBV7-2 to TRBJ2-1, with D tentatively TRBD2 (6 bases). The CDR3 totals 13 residues. V was cut by 5 bases and J by 6 bases, with 11 bases left in between. From germline, CDR1 is SGHTA and CDR2 FQGNSA. CDR3 coding DNA: TGTGCCAGCAGCCCGACTAGGTTCAATGAGCAGTTCTTC. Protein: CASSPTRFNEQFF.

This chain links TRBV20-1 with TRBJ2-1, with 9 bases identical to TRBD1. Germline values: CDR1 DFQATT, CDR2 SNEGSKA (reference sequence). The CDR3 totals 16 residues. The junction had 9 bases not matched to a gene; V was cut back by 0 bases and J by 6 bases. Here the CDR3 reads CSARDLTGGAGNEQFF. The CDR3 region has the DNA TGCAGTGCTAGAGATCTTACAGGGGGCGCCGGCAATGAGCAGTTCTTC.

J is TRBJ2-1 and V is TRBV4-3, with D unresolved. V lost 2 bases and J 7 bases, leaving 6 bases between the germline ends. The germline gives CDR1 LGHNA, CDR2 YSLEER. The CDR3 is 12 residues long. In DNA, the CDR3 is TGCGCCAGCAGCCAACCCCCAAATGAGCAGTTCTTC. Encoded protein: CASSQPPNEQFF.

To note about this clonotype: With a much larger clone just one base away, this may be a read error. The chain joins TRBV7-2 to TRBJ1-1; possibly TRBD1 for D (6 bases). Germline V gene data show CDR1 as SGHTA and CDR2 as FQGNSA. The CDR3 spans 13 residues. Written as DNA, the CDR3 is TGTTCCAGCAGCTCCGGACAGCTCGGTAGAGCTTTCTTT. It codes for CSSSSGQLGRAFF. Complete variable domain (other parts from reference TRBV7-2 and TRBJ1-1): GAGVSQSPSNKVTEKGKDVELRCDPISGHTALYWYRQSLGQGLEFLIYFQGNSAPDKSGLPSDRFSAERTGGSVSTLTIQRTQQEDSAVYLCSSSSGQLGRAFFGQGTRLTVV.

With regard to this clonotype: Germline and junction disagree at one end, which may indicate a read error. The V gene is TRBV6-1, the J gene TRBJ1-1; D not certain. The CDR3 contains 14 residues. Per the germline V gene, CDR1 is MNHNS and CDR2 is SASEGT. This chain's CDR3 is CDSSEFGSVTEAFF. In DNA, the CDR3 is TGTGACAGCAGTGAATTCGGTTCCGTCACTGAAGCTTTCTTT.

The chain uses TRBV5-6 and TRBJ1-1, with D possibly TRBD1 on 5 matching bases. The V end was cut by 3 bases, the J end by 1 base, with 10 bases between. Germline CDR1 is SGHDT and CDR2 is YYEEEE. The CDR3 covers 14 residues. CDR3: CASSSAGWNTEAFF. In nucleotides, the CDR3 is TGTGCCAGCAGCTCGGCAGGGTGGAACACTGAAGCTTTCTTT.

This clonotype has a handful of counts. The chain is built from TRBV15 and TRBJ2-3; D unresolved. The germline V and J ends were trimmed by 0 bases and 3 bases, with 10 bases remaining between them. CDR1 and CDR2 (germline): LNHNV, YYDKDF (reference sequence). CDR3 length: 15 residues. The CDR3 DNA reads as TGTGCCACCAGCAGAGACCGTATAGGGACAGATACGCAGTATTTT. Its translation is CATSRDRIGTDTQYF. The complete variable domain, with remaining parts taken from reference TRBV15 and TRBJ2-3, reads DAMVIQNPRYQVTQFGKPVTLSCSQTLNHNVMYWYQQKSSQAPKLLFHYYDKDFNNEADTPDNFQSRRPNTSFCFLDIRSPGLGDTAMYLCATSRDRIGTDTQYFGPGTRLTVL.

This clonotype was observed a handful of times. An end of the junction does not agree with germline; a read error may underlie this. The chain employs TRBV7-7 and TRBJ1-6; D is ambiguous. This CDR3 comprises 14 residues. The germline CDR1 and CDR2 sequences are SSHAT and FNYEAQ (reference sequence). In DNA form, the CDR3 reads TGTGCTAGCAGATCACAGCCCCCAATGACACCCCTCCACTTT. Its protein product is CASRSQPPMTPLHF. Together with reference TRBV7-7 and TRBJ1-6, the CDR3 gives the full variable domain: GAGVSQSPRYKVTKRGQDVTLRCDPISSHATLYWYQQALGQGPEFLTYFNYEAQPDKSGLPSDRFSAERPEGSISTLTIQRTEQRDSAMYRCASRSQPPMTPLHFGNGTRLTVT.

The chain is built from TRBV15 and TRBJ1-2; 7 nucleotides line up with TRBD1. The CDR3 spans 15 residues. Germline loops: CDR1 LNHNV, CDR2 YYDKDF (reference sequence). V shed 1 base, J shed 4 bases, and the junction held 6 bases outside the gene matches. The CDR3 reads CATSRGRDRIYGYTF. CDR3 in DNA: TGTGCCACCAGCAGAGGCCGGGACAGAATCTATGGCTACACCTTC.